The T cell receptor (beta chain) under discussion was sequenced for a study of cytomegalovirus exposure and HLA in healthy donors. General observations from the study: Reportedly, diagnosis of cytomegalovirus status by the classifier showed high specificity and sensitivity.

This clone is a singleton in its sample. Its antigen is unknown. There are 14 residues in the CDR3. Trimming took 1 base from V and 7 from J; bases not matched to a gene: 5. The germline V gene has CDR1 SEHNR and CDR2 FQNEAQ (reference sequence). The method was immunoSEQ multiplex PCR; TCRdb's version includes in-frame clones alone and lacks a portion of them. This table holds some 180,000 clones, 86% found once. The sequence came from a man younger than 40 in good health and CMV-seropositive. The sample comprised PBMCs. This chain connects TRBV7-9 to TRBJ1-1; 8 positions agree with TRBD1. CDR3 sequence (DNA): TGTGCCAGCAGCTTAGGGACAGGGAACGGTGAAGCTTTCTTT. It yields the protein CASSLGTGNGEAFF.